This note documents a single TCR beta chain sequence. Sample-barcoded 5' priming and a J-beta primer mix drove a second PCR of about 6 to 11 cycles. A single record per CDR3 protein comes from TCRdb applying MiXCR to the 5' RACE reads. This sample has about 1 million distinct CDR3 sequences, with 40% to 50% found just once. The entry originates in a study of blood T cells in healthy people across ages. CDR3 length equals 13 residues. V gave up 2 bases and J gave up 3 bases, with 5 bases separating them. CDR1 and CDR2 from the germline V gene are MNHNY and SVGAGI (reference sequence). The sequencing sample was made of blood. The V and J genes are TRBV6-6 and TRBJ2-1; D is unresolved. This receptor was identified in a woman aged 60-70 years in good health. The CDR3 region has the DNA TGTGCCAGCAGTTACGAAGTCTACAATGAGCAGTTCTTC. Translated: CASSYEVYNEQFF.